What follows describes a single T cell receptor (beta chain). This entry is derived from a study of shared clonotypes between healthy human individuals. The CDR3 extends over 15 amino acids. CDR1 and CDR2 (germline): SGHNT, YENEEA. V was clipped by 3 bases and J by 3 bases; unmatched bases: 5. Each of the donors was a healthy adult who was HIV-negative and had not had a recent acute infection or vaccination. All the donors were Caucasian adults who lived in Nashville, Tennessee. Data came from immunoSEQ multiplex PCR; TCRdb stores just in-frame clones and leaves some out. The sample lists 470,000 or so clones, 81% occurring once.

The source of this sequence is a woman between 40 and 55 years old in good health. Some clones in this sample may be carry-over from other donors' samples. Material: PBMCs. This chain uses TRBV11-3 with TRBJ1-1, with 9 bases matching TRBD1. CDR3 sequence reads: CASSFYRGLDTEAFF. CDR3 in DNA: TGTGCCAGCAGCTTCTACAGGGGGCTGGACACTGAAGCTTTCTTT.